These 23 T cell receptor beta chains originate from one sample sequenced in a study of neurological immune-mediated disorders. Using its own MiXCR run on the 5' RACE reads, TCRdb lists one record per CDR3 protein. The sample lists over 11,000 distinct CDR3 sequences; about 9.4% were seen once. The sequenced sample was PBMCs. Receptors originate from a woman aged 35 to 49 in good health.

This clonotype occurred many times. The gene calls are TRBV4-1 and TRBJ1-1; the D gene is possibly TRBD1 (5 bases). With 1 base removed from V and 4 bases from J, the gap between germline ends came to 13 bases. The CDR3 has 15 amino acids. The V gene's germline CDR1 is MGHRA and CDR2 YSYEKL. The CDR3 DNA sequence: TGCGCCAGCAGCCAAGCTGGGGCAGTGGGCACTGAAGCTTTCTTT. Translated, it gives CASSQAGAVGTEAFF.

This clonotype is classed as medium-sized. The chain employs TRBV3-1 and TRBJ2-7; the match to TRBD2 covers 10 bases. The trim removed 1 base at V and 5 bases at J, leaving 11 bases unmatched. Germline V gene sequence: CDR1 LGHDT, CDR2 YNNKEL (reference sequence). There are 17 residues in the CDR3. CDR3 in DNA: TGTGCCAGCAGCCAAGGTTGGACTAGCGGAAGAATAGACGAGCAGTACTTC. Translation: CASSQGWTSGRIDEQYF.

By proportion, this clonotype is medium-sized. This chain links TRBV15 with TRBJ2-7; a weak D match, TRBD2 (6 bases). The germline CDR1 and CDR2 sequences are LNHNV and YYDKDF (reference sequence). This CDR3 spans 16 amino acids. The V and J ends lost 3 bases and 3 bases respectively, with 18 bases between them. In nucleotides, the CDR3 is TGTGCCACCAGCAGTCACATGGCGGGAAAGGGCTACGAGCAGTACTTC. Translated, it gives CATSSHMAGKGYEQYF.

This clonotype is labeled as medium-sized (0.01 to 0.1%). The chain couples TRBV25-1 to TRBJ1-5; D unresolved. Deletions cut 6 bases from V and 6 bases from J, with 18 bases between. The germline CDR1 and CDR2 sequences are MGHDK and SYGVNS. CDR3 length: 15 amino acids. In DNA form, the CDR3 reads TGTGCCAGCAGATCACTTAGGGCTGAGATTCAGCCCCAGCATTTT. It codes for CASRSLRAEIQPQHF.

This clonotype was counted at least ten times. The genes are TRBV20-1 and TRBJ1-2; the match to TRBD1 covers 8 bases. The trim removed 6 bases at V and 5 bases at J, leaving 5 bases unmatched. The CDR3 has 12 residues. CDR1 is DFQATT and CDR2 is SNEGSKA in the germline V gene (reference sequence). CDR3 in amino acids: CSANTGGYGYTF. The CDR3, as DNA: TGCAGTGCGAATACAGGGGGATATGGCTACACCTTC.

This clonotype has a count of ten or more. V usage is TRBV3-1 and J usage is TRBJ2-7, with D perhaps matching TRBD2 (5 bases). CDR1 and CDR2 (germline): LGHDT, YNNKEL (reference sequence). The CDR3 length is 12 residues. V was clipped by 1 base and J by 6 bases, with 7 bases between them. Here the CDR3 DNA reads TGTGCCAGCAGCCAAGGAGGGAGCGAGCAGTACTTC. It codes for CASSQGGSEQYF.

This clonotype is labeled as large. The rearrangement joins TRBV7-3 to TRBJ2-1; D not resolved. Germline CDR1 and CDR2: SGHTA and FQGTGA. V lost 1 base and J lost 2, with 9 bases in between. The CDR3 loop spans 15 amino acids. CDR3 protein: CASSLRGGPYNEQFF. CDR3 sequence (DNA): TGTGCCAGCAGCTTAAGGGGTGGCCCCTACAATGAGCAGTTCTTC.

This clonotype was recorded many times. This rearrangement joins TRBV9 to TRBJ2-5; D ambiguous. CDR1 is SGDLS, CDR2 YYNGEE, per germline. The CDR3 covers 13 residues. The V gene lost 0 bases and the J gene lost 5 bases, with 8 bases spanning the gap. CDR3 in DNA: TGTGCCAGCAGCGTAGAAGGCGCGGAGACCCAGTACTTC. It specifies CASSVEGAETQYF.

Many counts were recorded for this clonotype. The chain joins TRBV12-3 or TRBV12-4 to TRBJ1-1, with no clear D. V was shortened by 8 bases and J by 5 bases, with 18 bases between the two germline ends. The CDR3 loop spans 14 amino acids. CDR3 sequence reads: CASVRAFGRTEAFF. The CDR3 region has the DNA TGTGCCAGCGTCCGAGCATTCGGGAGGACTGAAGCTTTCTTT.

This clonotype has a count of ten or more. The V call is TRBV20-1, the J call TRBJ1-1; D is possibly TRBD1 (6 bases). Germline-derived CDR1 and CDR2 are DFQATT and SNEGSKA (reference sequence). The CDR3 contains 12 residues. Trimming removed 3 bases from V and 3 bases from J, with 8 bases in between. CDR3 loop: CSASRGYTEAFF. In DNA form, the CDR3 reads TGCAGTGCTAGTAGGGGGTACACTGAAGCTTTCTTT.

Remarks on this clonotype: The junction shows a germline mismatch at one end, possibly a read error. The CDR3 loop is CVSNPPGGGYTF. CDR3 coding DNA: TGTGTCAGCAACCCCCCCGGGGGTGGCTACACCTTC. The chain links TRBV7-2 to TRBJ1-2, with D tentatively TRBD1 (5 bases). CDR1 is SGHTA and CDR2 is FQGNSA in the germline V gene. This CDR3 region has 12 residues.

In its sample, this clonotype was seen many times. The chain couples TRBV6-4 to TRBJ2-2; D remains unclear. V gave up 3 bases and J gave up 1 base, with 6 bases separating them. The CDR3 length is 14 residues. Germline V gives CDR1 MRHNA, CDR2 SNTAGT. CDR3 DNA sequence: TGTGCCAGCAGTGAGTGGAGGAACACCGGGGAGCTGTTTTTT. Protein sequence: CASSEWRNTGELFF.

This clonotype occurred many times. The chain employs TRBV12-3 or TRBV12-4 and TRBJ2-3; TRBD2 aligns across 11 bases. This CDR3 contains 16 residues. J was trimmed by 3 bases and V by 7 bases; bases with no gene match: 9. The CDR3 sequence is CASTSSTSGVTDTQYF. The CDR3 coding sequence is TGTGCCAGCACCTCCTCGACTAGCGGGGTAACAGATACGCAGTATTTT.

This clonotype was seen at least ten times. The chain uses TRBV12-3 or TRBV12-4 and TRBJ2-3, with 9 bases that match TRBD1. With V trimmed by 7 bases and J by 7 bases, 15 bases remained unmatched. The CDR3 contains 16 residues. Written as DNA, the CDR3 is TGTGCCAGCACTTCTTCCGGGACAGGGTGGCGGAATACGCAGTATTTT. Its translation: CASTSSGTGWRNTQYF.

This clonotype was recorded at least ten times. The CDR3 here is CASSLLPLNTEAFF. DNA of the CDR3: TGTGCCAGCAGCTTACTCCCTTTGAACACTGAAGCTTTCTTT. The chain links TRBV7-9 to TRBJ1-1; D is uncertain. Trimming removed 2 bases at V and 0 bases at J, with 7 bases between. This CDR3 has 14 amino acids. Germline V CDR1 and CDR2: SEHNR, FQNEAQ (reference sequence). The full variable domain, rest sourced from reference TRBV7-9 and TRBJ1-1, is DTGVSQNPRHKITKRGQNVTFRCDPISEHNRLYWYRQTLGQGPEFLTYFQNEAQLEKSRLLSDRFSAERPKGSFSTLEIQRTEQGDSAMYLCASSLLPLNTEAFFGQGTRLTVV.

This clonotype occurred many times. The chain has TRBV5-1 and TRBJ2-3; TRBD2 matches at 10 bases. The junction had 6 bases not matched to a gene; V was cut back by 4 bases and J by 4 bases. Germline V lookup: CDR1 SGHRS, CDR2 YFSETQ. The CDR3 sequence is 15 residues long. Here the CDR3 reads CASSRERGGPDTQYF. The DNA for the CDR3 is TGCGCCAGCAGCAGAGAGCGGGGGGGCCCAGATACGCAGTATTTT.

This clonotype was recorded at least ten times. The V gene is TRBV5-6, the J gene TRBJ2-1; D is perhaps TRBD2 (6 bases). Trimming cost V 0 bases and J 8 bases, with 6 bases left between them. Germline values: CDR1 SGHDT, CDR2 YYEEEE. The CDR3 covers 12 residues. The CDR3 bases are TGTGCCAGCAGCTTGGCGGGGGATGAGCAGTTCTTC. Its translation is CASSLAGDEQFF.

The V call is TRBV27, the J call TRBJ2-5; 10 nucleotides agree with TRBD1. The closer fit of TRBJ2-7 to the DNA end suggests the J call may be wrong. The CDR3 loop spans 15 amino acids. The germline gives CDR1 MNHEY, CDR2 SMNVEV (reference sequence). Written as DNA, the CDR3 is TGTGCCAGCAGCTTTACCGGGACAGGGGCCTACGAGCAGTACTTC. Residues: CASSFTGTGAYEQYF.

This clonotype occurred many times. This rearrangement joins TRBV5-1 to TRBJ2-5, with D possibly matching TRBD2 (5 bases). The CDR3 covers 14 residues. V lost 0 bases and J 2 bases, leaving 8 bases between the germline ends. Germline V lookup: CDR1 SGHRS, CDR2 YFSETQ. CDR3: CASSLGGRQETQYF. The CDR3 DNA reads TGCGCCAGCAGCTTGGGAGGGCGACAAGAGACCCAGTACTTC.

The J gene is TRBJ1-6, the V gene TRBV30; the D gene is possibly TRBD1 (6 bases). The CDR3 totals 13 residues. CDR1 is GTSNPN, CDR2 SVGIG, per germline (reference sequence). V was clipped by 4 bases and J by 4 bases, with 8 bases between them. In nucleotides, the CDR3 is TGTGCCTGGACGACAGGTTATAATTCACCCCTCCACTTT. It specifies CAWTTGYNSPLHF.

This clonotype is medium-sized (0.01 to 0.1%) within its sample. The chain uses TRBV12-3 or TRBV12-4 and TRBJ1-1; D remains unclear. Trimming removed 6 bases at V and 0 bases at J, with 8 bases between. The CDR3 is 13 residues long. CDR3 residues: CASRAFMNTEAFF. As DNA, the CDR3 is TGTGCCAGCAGGGCGTTCATGAACACTGAAGCTTTCTTT.

By sample share, this clonotype is hyperexpanded. CDR3 DNA: TGTGCCAGCAGTGATGGTGGGACAGACCAAGCTTTCTTT. It encodes CASSDGGTDQAFF. The chain couples TRBV2 to TRBJ1-1; 7 positions agree with TRBD1. CDR1 SNHLY and CDR2 FYNNEI come from the germline V gene. After removal of 3 bases from V and 9 bases from J, the junction contained 7 bases not matched to a gene. The CDR3 has 13 amino acids.

This clonotype was detected ten times or more. The J gene is TRBJ1-5, the V gene TRBV21-1. TRBV21-1 is a pseudogene segment. This CDR3 contains 17 residues. The CDR3 DNA sequence: TGTGCCAGCAGCAAATTTTGGTTTTCCGTGGGCAATCAGCCCCAGCATTTT. Protein sequence: CASSKFWFSVGNQPQHF.